These 12 T cell receptor beta chains were all obtained from the same sample, sequenced in a study of blood T cell dynamics during melanoma immunotherapy. Sequencing used immunoSEQ multiplex PCR; TCRdb keeps in-frame clones, though not all of them. The sample has 12,000 or so clones, roughly 88% seen once; the top ten hold about 4%. Time point of the sample: week 3, after first cycle of checkpoint inhibitor. The sequences come from blood, collected from a patient treated with checkpoint blockade. These receptors all stem from a human donor with melanoma.

V gene TRBV6-1 combines with J gene TRBJ2-7; either TRBD1 or TRBD2 may supply D (5 bases each). Germline V CDR1 and CDR2: MNHNS, SASEGT. Between the trimmed V and J ends, which lost 7 bases and 4 bases, there was a span of 8 bases. CDR3 size: 11 residues. The CDR3 DNA is TGTGCCAGCACCGGGGCGTACGAGCAGTACTTC. Protein: CASTGAYEQYF.

The rearrangement uses TRBV14 and TRBJ2-1; the match to TRBD2 covers 9 bases. V lost 3 bases, J lost 1 base, and 7 bases stayed unmatched. Germline-derived CDR1 and CDR2 are SGHDN and FVKESK. The CDR3 sequence is 17 residues long. CDR3 coding DNA: TGTGCCAGCAGCCAGCTTCTAGCGGGACCGTCCTACAATGAGCAGTTCTTC. This translates into CASSQLLAGPSYNEQFF.

V and J are TRBV2 and TRBJ2-1; a possible D gene is TRBD1 (6 bases). Germline lookup yields CDR1 SNHLY and CDR2 FYNNEI. This CDR3 has 15 amino acids. Trimming cost V 1 base and J 9 bases, with 16 bases left between them. The CDR3: CASSEGQVGGTEQFF. CDR3 DNA: TGTGCCAGCAGTGAAGGGCAGGTAGGGGGAACTGAGCAGTTCTTC.

The CDR3 loop reads CSVEISGRWNEQFF. Written as DNA, the CDR3 is TGCAGCGTTGAAATTAGCGGGAGATGGAATGAGCAGTTCTTC. This chain uses TRBV29-1 with TRBJ2-1; TRBD2 aligns across 9 bases. V trimming: 2 bases; J trimming: 7 bases; junction bases outside the gene matches: 6. Germline V gene data show CDR1 as SQVTM and CDR2 as ANQGSEA. The CDR3 runs to 14 residues.

The chain employs TRBV5-1 and TRBJ2-3; 15 bases agree with TRBD2. The J segment lost 5 bases and the V segment lost 5 bases, leaving 6 bases of the junction unmatched. CDR1 is SGHRS, CDR2 YFSETQ, per germline. CDR3 length: 16 residues. The CDR3 bases are TGCGCCAGCAGTCGGACTAGCGGGAGGGCCGTAGATACGCAGTATTTT. Its translation is CASSRTSGRAVDTQYF.

This chain links TRBV18 with TRBJ2-7, with 10 bases lining up with TRBD1. This CDR3 region has 15 residues. Germline CDR1 and CDR2: KGHSH and LQKENI. The junction had 11 bases not matched to a gene; V was cut back by 6 bases and J by 6 bases. CDR3 DNA: TGTGCCAGCTCTTCACCAGGACAGGGGGGGGTCGAGCAGTACTTC. Translated, it gives CASSSPGQGGVEQYF.

This clone has a single count. The genes are TRBV15 and TRBJ2-3, with D tentatively TRBD1 or TRBD2 (5 bases each). Germline lookup yields CDR1 LNHNV and CDR2 YYDKDF (reference sequence). V was cut by 2 bases and J by 2 bases, with 11 bases left in between. This CDR3 is built from 15 residues. The CDR3 DNA is TGTGCCACCAGCAGACAGGGACGAGCCACAGATACGCAGTATTTT. It translates to CATSRQGRATDTQYF.

This chain joins TRBV5-1 and TRBJ2-3; D gene unclear. The germline V and J ends were trimmed by 4 bases and 2 bases, with 11 bases remaining between them. Per germline, CDR1 SGHRS and CDR2 YFSETQ. The CDR3 consists of 14 residues. The DNA of the CDR3 is TGCGCCAGCAGCATCGCACAGACCACAGATACGCAGTATTTT. Amino acid sequence: CASSIAQTTDTQYF.

The gene calls are TRBV7-9 and TRBJ2-7; maybe TRBD2 (5 bases). The CDR3 sequence is 14 residues long. The germline V gene has CDR1 SEHNR and CDR2 FQNEAQ (reference sequence). V lost 4 bases, J lost 6 bases, and 16 bases lay in between. This chain's CDR3 is CASSSSGLRGEQYF. The DNA of the CDR3 is TGTGCCAGCAGCTCCTCGGGTCTCCGGGGCGAGCAGTACTTC.

CDR3 sequence (DNA): TGCGCCAGCAGCCAACCGAGGGGGGGGCCCGGCTACACCTTC. As protein: CASSQPRGGPGYTF. The chain has TRBV4-1 and TRBJ1-2; a possible D gene is TRBD1 (6 bases). CDR3 length equals 14 residues. Germline V CDR1 and CDR2: MGHRA, YSYEKL. The germline V and J ends were trimmed by 2 bases and 8 bases, with 15 bases remaining between them.

V and J are TRBV5-1 and TRBJ2-3; TRBD2 aligns across 7 bases. Germline V lookup: CDR1 SGHRS, CDR2 YFSETQ. Trimming removed 6 bases from V and 2 bases from J; junction bases left unmatched: 3. This CDR3 has 13 amino acids. The CDR3 sequence is CASMSGVTDTQYF. The CDR3 nucleotides are TGCGCCAGCATGAGCGGGGTCACAGATACGCAGTATTTT.

This chain connects TRBV5-1 to TRBJ2-5, with D maybe TRBD2 (6 bases). Germline V lookup: CDR1 SGHRS, CDR2 YFSETQ. The CDR3 consists of 16 residues. V lost 1 base and J lost 5, with 18 bases in between. The CDR3 DNA is TGCGCCAGCAGCTTGTCCGGAGGGTATCGAGTGGAGACCCAGTACTTC. Its translation: CASSLSGGYRVETQYF.